The T cell receptor (beta chain) described here comes from a study of T-cell reconstitution after alpha-beta-depleted transplantation in children. This sample's TCRbeta library carried unique molecular identifier barcodes. A single record per CDR3 protein comes from TCRdb applying MiXCR to the PCR reads. Counted here are around 680,000 distinct CDR3 sequences, approximately 17% occurring once; the ten biggest clones make up 0.85% to 1.3%. Germline CDR1 is LGHNA and CDR2 is YSLEER. V lost 4 bases and J lost 1, with 10 bases in between. The CDR3 extends over 14 amino acids. The sequencing used PBMCs from the stem cell graft donor, collected from the stem cell graft. The chain links TRBV4-3 to TRBJ1-1, with a possible D match to TRBD1 (5 bases). This sequence was found in a human donor who donated a stem cell graft to a child with acute myeloid leukemia. CDR3 residues: CASSPGRGNTEAFF. DNA for the CDR3: TGCGCCAGCAGCCCGGGACGGGGGAACACTGAAGCTTTCTTT.